The entry below describes one T cell receptor beta chain. Its antigen is not known. Per germline, CDR1 LGHNA and CDR2 YNFKEQ. CDR3 size: 16 residues. With V trimmed by 1 base and J by 0 bases, 5 bases remained unmatched. Sequencing used immunoSEQ multiplex PCR; TCRdb keeps in-frame clones, though not all of them. The profile shows 250,000 to 400,000 clones, approximately 91% of them singletons. This entry is derived from a study of cytomegalovirus exposure and HLA in healthy donors. Points from the study as a whole: Published work reported that the classifier diagnosed cytomegalovirus status with high specificity and sensitivity. According to a subsequent analysis, TCR clusters from the first cohort were inclined to appear together in the roughly 120 validation repertoires. Rare TCR sequences dominated, though some public TCRs recurred in many donors.

The sequence was obtained from a man aged 25 to 40 in good health and CMV-seronegative. The chain joins TRBV4-2 to TRBJ1-2; 7 positions agree with TRBD1. The sequenced material came from PBMCs. The CDR3 DNA is TGTGCCAGCAGCCAAGGTCAGGGACAGCCTAACTATGGCTACACCTTC. Amino acid sequence: CASSQGQGQPNYGYTF.